This T cell receptor beta chain was sequenced in a study of response to subunit inactivated influenza vaccine. Whole-study findings and limits: Authors proposed each seasonal influenza vaccination draws in few new T cells.

TCRdb processed the RT-PCR reads anew with MiXCR; each CDR3 protein has one entry. The top ten hold roughly 11% of the sample, which has roughly 570,000 distinct CDR3 sequences, 12% to 15% seen once. Looked up from germline, CDR1 is SQVTM and CDR2 is ANQGSEA. The CDR3 consists of 13 residues. V was trimmed by 2 bases and J by 5 bases, leaving 10 bases between them. This clonotype was detected ten times or more. Its specificity is unknown. The genes are TRBV29-1 and TRBJ2-1; D unclear. The sample in question was PBMCs from blood, obtained 11 to 12 days after vaccination. This TCR was recovered from a man aged 45-65 years who received an inactivated influenza vaccine. For the CDR3, the DNA is TGCAGCGTTGAAAGGCGGAATAACAATGAGCAGTTCTTC. Protein: CSVERRNNNEQFF.